This TCR beta chain is from a study of CD8+ T cells in alopecia areata. The study's findings and limits: Relative to normal scalp, lesional scalp, especially alopecia totalis/universalis, showed higher clonality. Compared with mice, patients displayed less clear TCR sharing, possibly for HLA-related reasons. Sequencing of scalp tissue also captures the resident alphabeta T cells of normal skin.

Worth noting for this clone: The antigen is unknown.

Trimming shortened V by 7 bases and J by 7 bases, and 19 bases separated the two germline ends. Germline V CDR1 and CDR2: LGHNT, FRNRAP. The CDR3 is 15 residues long. Alopecia areata patients provided lesional scalp punch biopsies and peripheral blood, both collected for the study. Once RNA had been extracted, it was reverse transcribed into cDNA to act as the sequencing template. Method: immunoSEQ multiplex PCR; TCRdb's copy keeps in-frame clones and lacks some. The sample shows about 64,000 clones, roughly 46% of them seen only once. This clonotype originated in a human donor with alopecia areata. Sequenced: NKG2D-low CD8+ T cells sorted from blood. The chain uses TRBV12-5 and TRBJ1-4; unclear D gene. DNA of the CDR3: TGTGCTAGTGCCCTCCGGGCGAACGCGGGTGAAAAACTGTTTTTT. Amino acid sequence: CASALRANAGEKLFF.